The 8 T cell receptor beta chains given below trace back to one sample, sequenced in a study of blood T cell repertoires in COVID-19. Produced via immunoSEQ multiplex PCR; TCRdb's table is partial and in-frame only. The repertoire holds 62,000 or so clones, 80% to 90% seen once, with approximately 1.4% in the top ten. The specimen was peripheral blood. Receptors originate from a woman in her fifties or sixties with acute or convalescent COVID-19.

This clone is a singleton in its sample. The chain has TRBV7-2 and TRBJ2-4; tentatively, D is TRBD2 (6 bases). V lost 7 bases to trimming and J lost 3 bases, with 13 bases between them. The CDR3 loop spans 14 amino acids. The germline V gene encodes CDR1 SGHTA and CDR2 FQGNSA. CDR3 loop: CASKPGGDKNIQYF. As DNA, the CDR3 is TGTGCCAGCAAGCCCGGGGGAGACAAAAACATTCAGTACTTC. Complete variable domain (other parts from reference TRBV7-2 and TRBJ2-4): GAGVSQSPSNKVTEKGKDVELRCDPISGHTALYWYRQSLGQGLEFLIYFQGNSAPDKSGLPSDRFSAERTGGSVSTLTIQRTQQEDSAVYLCASKPGGDKNIQYFGAGTRLSVL.

The CDR3 here is CASSPRLGTGNSYEQYF. For the CDR3, the DNA is TGTGCCAGCAGTCCCCGGCTCGGGACAGGGAACTCCTACGAGCAGTACTTC. The chain carries TRBV6-2 or TRBV6-3 and TRBJ2-7; the match to TRBD1 covers 9 bases. In germline, CDR1 is MNHEY, CDR2 SVGEGT. Germline trimming cut 5 bases from V and 0 bases from J; bases unmatched to any gene: 11. The CDR3 runs 17 residues.

The V gene is TRBV19, the J gene TRBJ2-5, with 14 bases matching TRBD2. J gave up 4 bases and V 7 bases, and 5 bases lay outside the gene matches. CDR1 and CDR2 from the germline V gene are LNHDA and SQIVND (reference sequence). This CDR3 is 15 amino acids long. CDR3 protein: CASTKTSGRGETQYF. CDR3 DNA sequence: TGTGCCAGTACCAAGACTAGCGGGAGGGGAGAGACCCAGTACTTC.

V and J are TRBV6-1 and TRBJ1-5, with D perhaps TRBD1 (5 bases). Trimming stripped 2 bases from V and 4 bases from J, with 9 bases between. Germline CDR1 is MNHNS and CDR2 is SASEGT. The CDR3 contains 14 residues. The chain's CDR3 is CASSELDTNQPQHF. The CDR3 bases are TGTGCCAGCAGTGAATTGGACACAAATCAGCCCCAGCATTTT.

The table lists this clone with a count of one. The V call is TRBV7-9, the J call TRBJ1-1; D is undetermined. This CDR3 is built from 12 residues. Trimming left V 2 bases short and J 3 bases short, with 4 bases between. The germline CDR1 and CDR2 sequences are SEHNR and FQNEAQ (reference sequence). The CDR3, as DNA: TGTGCCAGCAGCTTACCGGACACTGAAGCTTTCTTT. Protein sequence: CASSLPDTEAFF.

CDR3 sequence: CASSTGGSNQPQHF. In nucleotides, the CDR3 is TGTGCCAGCAGCACCGGCGGGAGCAATCAGCCCCAGCATTTT. The genes are TRBV3-1 (or the pseudogene TRBV3-2) and TRBJ1-5; D unresolved. The V gene's germline CDR1 is LGHDT and CDR2 YNNKEL (reference sequence). Trimming took off 5 bases at V and 1 base at J, with 9 bases between the two ends. The CDR3 spans 14 residues.

CDR3 DNA sequence: TGTGCCAGTAGTAGGAAGGCTACTAGCTCCTACAATGAGCAGTTCTTC. The encoded protein is CASSRKATSSYNEQFF. The chain is built from TRBV19 and TRBJ2-1, with a possible D match to TRBD2 (5 bases). Germline assignment: CDR1 LNHDA and CDR2 SQIVND (reference sequence). V lost 4 bases and J 0 bases, leaving 13 bases between the germline ends. The CDR3 spans 16 residues.

The CDR3 nucleotides read TGTGCCAGCAGTTACGGCGCCAGGGGCTCTGCCCTCCACTTT. This codes for CASSYGARGSALHF. The J gene is TRBJ1-6, the V gene TRBV6-6, with a weak D call TRBD1 (6 bases). The CDR3 has 14 residues. Germline CDR1 reads MNHNY; CDR2 reads SVGAGI (reference sequence). V gave up 2 bases and J gave up 14 bases, with 16 bases separating them.